The 31 T cell receptor beta chains in this list originate from one sample, sequenced in a study of shared T cell receptors in the human thymus. Clones were read by immunoSEQ multiplex PCR, and TCRdb kept only the in-frame ones, dropping some. The repertoire has hundreds of thousands of clones, roughly 90% of them found once; the top ten carry about 0.01%. This same sample was also taken into another study, of human thymus T cells.

Sequencing used thymocytes. The receptors stem from a boy less than two years old with a congenital heart defect.

V is TRBV4-1 and J is TRBJ2-1, with D maybe TRBD2 (6 bases). Trimming shortened V by 1 base and J by 0 bases, and 10 bases separated the two germline ends. Germline V gene sequence: CDR1 MGHRA, CDR2 YSYEKL. The CDR3 spans 16 residues. CDR3 region: CASSQGEESSYNEQFF. In nucleotides, the CDR3 is TGCGCCAGCAGCCAAGGGGAGGAGAGCTCCTACAATGAGCAGTTCTTC.

The chain couples TRBV5-5 to TRBJ2-3, with 11 positions matching TRBD2. There are 14 residues in the CDR3. V was pared by 8 bases and J by 3 bases, with 5 bases of the junction left unmatched. Looked up from germline, CDR1 is SGHKS and CDR2 is YYEKEE (reference sequence). The CDR3 bases are TGTGCCAGTTTGACTAGCGGGATGACAGATACGCAGTATTTT. It translates to CASLTSGMTDTQYF.

The gene calls are TRBV6-1 and TRBJ1-2, with D perhaps TRBD1 (6 bases). The CDR3 spans 12 residues. The germline CDR1 and CDR2 sequences are MNHNS and SASEGT. Trimming shortened V by 7 bases and J by 8 bases, and 14 bases separated the two germline ends. CDR3 loop: CASKDRGSGYTF. CDR3 nucleotides: TGTGCCAGCAAGGACAGAGGCAGCGGCTACACCTTC.

This chain uses TRBV5-4 with TRBJ2-2, with a possible D match to TRBD2 (5 bases). CDR1 SGHNT and CDR2 YYREEE come from the germline V gene (reference sequence). The CDR3 extends over 14 amino acids. V gave up 4 bases and J gave up 4 bases, with 11 bases separating them. CDR3 protein: CASSPRVGTGELFF. CDR3 nucleotide sequence: TGTGCCAGCAGCCCGCGGGTGGGCACCGGGGAGCTGTTTTTT.

This sequence joins TRBV19 and TRBJ2-7; 9 positions match TRBD2. CDR3 length: 16 residues. CDR1 LNHDA and CDR2 SQIVND come from the germline V gene (reference sequence). V shed 3 bases and J 2 bases; nucleotides not matched to a gene: 8. The CDR3 DNA sequence: TGTGCCAGTAGTATTAGGACGGCTAGCGGGACCTACGAGCAGTACTTC. This translates into CASSIRTASGTYEQYF.

This rearrangement joins TRBV10-2 to TRBJ2-7; maybe TRBD2 (5 bases). The germline CDR1 and CDR2 sequences are WSHSY and SAAADI. This CDR3 region has 12 residues. Trimming cost V 4 bases and J 6 bases, with 10 bases left between them. The CDR3 sequence: CASSGLAGEQYF. The CDR3 DNA reads as TGCGCCAGCAGTGGGCTAGCCGGCGAGCAGTACTTC.

This chain joins TRBV19 and TRBJ2-7, with 7 bases aligning to TRBD1. V gave up 5 bases and J gave up 1 base; unmatched junction bases: 8. Germline V gene sequence: CDR1 LNHDA, CDR2 SQIVND (reference sequence). This CDR3 is 15 amino acids long. CDR3 in amino acids: CASSPRDSGSYEQYF. The CDR3 coding sequence is TGTGCCAGTAGTCCACGGGACAGTGGGTCCTACGAGCAGTACTTC.

The V and J genes are TRBV6-1 and TRBJ2-1; D call uncertain. This CDR3 contains 15 residues. V was clipped by 1 base and J by 0 bases, with 7 bases between them. Germline loops: CDR1 MNHNS, CDR2 SASEGT. The CDR3, as DNA: TGTGCCAGCAGTGAAGGCAGAAACTCCTACAATGAGCAGTTCTTC. This translates into CASSEGRNSYNEQFF.

The rearrangement joins TRBV6-1 to TRBJ2-7, with 8 bases matching TRBD1. Germline V gene sequence: CDR1 MNHNS, CDR2 SASEGT. This CDR3 has 15 residues. V shed 1 base, J shed 2 bases, and the junction held 4 bases outside the gene matches. The CDR3 nucleotides are TGTGCCAGCAGTGAAGGGACAGGGCCCGCCTACGAGCAGTACTTC. This sequence encodes CASSEGTGPAYEQYF.

The V and J genes are TRBV5-6 and TRBJ2-3; 15 bases fit TRBD2. This CDR3 has 18 amino acids. Germline V gene sequence: CDR1 SGHDT, CDR2 YYEEEE. The V segment lost 3 bases and the J segment 7 bases; nucleotides outside the gene matches: 12. The CDR3 region has the DNA TGTGCCAGCAGCTGCGGACTAGCGGGAGGGCCGAAGAGACATACGCAGTATTTT. Translating gives CASSCGLAGGPKRHTQYF.

The chain has TRBV14 and TRBJ2-2, with 7 bases identical to TRBD2. The J segment lost 4 bases and the V segment lost 3 bases, leaving 17 bases of the junction unmatched. This CDR3 contains 19 residues. Per germline, CDR1 SGHDN and CDR2 FVKESK. CDR3 loop: CASSQPRGSGLTGTGELFF. CDR3 coding DNA: TGTGCCAGCAGCCAGCCAAGAGGTAGCGGGCTTACGGGCACCGGGGAGCTGTTTTTT. Based on the CDR3 plus reference TRBV14 and TRBJ2-2, the full variable domain is EAGVTQFPSHSVIEKGQTVTLRCDPISGHDNLYWYRRVMGKEIKFLLHFVKESKQDESGMPNNRFLAERTGGTYSTLKVQPAELEDSGVYFCASSQPRGSGLTGTGELFFGEGSRLTVL.

The chain recombines TRBV28 with TRBJ1-1; D is unclear. Between the trimmed V and J ends, which lost 11 bases and 4 bases, there was a span of 11 bases. Germline CDR1 MDHEN, CDR2 SYDVKM. The CDR3 covers 11 residues. CDR3 region: CASRMGTEAFF. The CDR3 nucleotides are TGTGCCTCCAGGATGGGCACTGAAGCTTTCTTT.

This clone came up once. The rearrangement links TRBV6-5 to TRBJ2-1; the match to TRBD1 covers 10 bases. From germline, CDR1 is MNHEY and CDR2 SVGAGI. The V and J ends lost 9 bases and 6 bases, in that order; junction bases with no gene match: 8. This CDR3 is built from 14 residues. The CDR3 DNA reads TGTGCCAGTTCCCCGGGACAGGGGTCCAATGAGCAGTTCTTC. Residues: CASSPGQGSNEQFF.

The chain employs TRBV14 and TRBJ2-3; D gene uncertain. Trimming pared 4 bases from V and 4 bases from J, leaving 15 bases between. The CDR3 has 15 amino acids. CDR1 is SGHDN, CDR2 FVKESK, per germline. The CDR3 here is CASSPINNCSDTQYF. CDR3 sequence (DNA): TGTGCCAGCAGCCCAATCAACAATTGCTCAGATACGCAGTATTTT. Filled out from reference TRBV14 and TRBJ2-3, the complete variable domain reads EAGVTQFPSHSVIEKGQTVTLRCDPISGHDNLYWYRRVMGKEIKFLLHFVKESKQDESGMPNNRFLAERTGGTYSTLKVQPAELEDSGVYFCASSPINNCSDTQYFGPGTRLTVL.

The chain uses TRBV27 and TRBJ2-7; 9 nucleotides match TRBD1. CDR3 length: 17 residues. Germline CDR1 reads MNHEY; CDR2 reads SMNVEV (reference sequence). J lost 7 bases, V lost 5 bases, and 18 bases had no gene match. In nucleotides, the CDR3 is TGTGCCAGCAGTCCGTTGGGGGCTAGCGGAGGGACAGGGGAGCAGTACTTC. This sequence encodes CASSPLGASGGTGEQYF.

The rearrangement links TRBV6-1 to TRBJ2-7, with 9 bases lining up with TRBD1. With V trimmed by 6 bases and J by 0 bases, 6 bases remained unmatched. This CDR3 has 15 residues. CDR1 and CDR2 from the germline V gene are MNHNS and SASEGT. The CDR3 sequence: CASSGTGTISYEQYF. For the CDR3, the DNA is TGTGCCAGCAGCGGGACAGGGACGATCTCCTACGAGCAGTACTTC.

This sequence joins TRBV4-1 and TRBJ2-7, with TRBD2 identical over 9 bases. Germline V gene sequence: CDR1 MGHRA, CDR2 YSYEKL. The V and J ends lost 0 bases and 4 bases, in that order; junction bases with no gene match: 7. The CDR3 runs to 16 residues. The CDR3 nucleotides are TGCGCCAGCAGCCAAGAAGGTAGCGGGAGATCGTACGAGCAGTACTTC. This translates into CASSQEGSGRSYEQYF.

The chain has TRBV19 and TRBJ2-3; a possible D gene is TRBD2 (5 bases). V was shortened by 2 bases and J by 2 bases, with 14 bases between the two germline ends. From germline, CDR1 is LNHDA and CDR2 SQIVND (reference sequence). CDR3 length: 16 residues. CDR3 sequence: CASSISKAEATDTQYF. CDR3 DNA: TGTGCCAGTAGTATAAGTAAAGCGGAGGCCACAGATACGCAGTATTTT.

The V gene is TRBV4-2, the J gene TRBJ2-1; D is uncertain. The germline CDR1 and CDR2 sequences are LGHNA and YNFKEQ. The CDR3 spans 17 residues. V was clipped by 3 bases and J by 0 bases, with 15 bases between them. The CDR3 nucleotides are TGTGCCAGCAGCCACCCCTTCGGAGCCTCCTCCTACAATGAGCAGTTCTTC. This gives the protein CASSHPFGASSYNEQFF.

The rearrangement uses TRBV4-3 and TRBJ2-7, with 8 bases lining up with TRBD1. This CDR3 region has 15 residues. Trimming cost V 1 base and J 8 bases; bases outside gene matches: 10. The germline V gene encodes CDR1 LGHNA and CDR2 YSLEER. CDR3 sequence reads: CASSQGPGQGGKQYF. Written as DNA, the CDR3 is TGCGCCAGCAGCCAAGGACCAGGACAGGGCGGCAAGCAGTACTTC.

This chain joins TRBV29-1 and TRBJ1-1; 12 nucleotides agree with TRBD1. V shed 4 bases and J 6 bases; nucleotides not matched to a gene: 3. CDR3 length equals 13 residues. Germline V lookup: CDR1 SQVTM, CDR2 ANQGSEA. CDR3 DNA: TGCAGCGTTGGGGACAGGGGGCTCTCTGAAGCTTTCTTT. This encodes CSVGDRGLSEAFF.

The chain carries TRBV7-9 and TRBJ2-5; 8 nucleotides agree with TRBD2. Germline-derived CDR1 and CDR2 are SEHNR and FQNEAQ (reference sequence). The CDR3 has 13 residues. Trimming at V came to 3 bases and at J to 4 bases, leaving 1 base not matched to a gene. CDR3 in DNA: TGTGCCAGCAGCTTCCGGGGGGGAGAGACCCAGTACTTC. It codes for CASSFRGGETQYF.

The V gene is TRBV14, the J gene TRBJ2-7; TRBD2 is a possible D gene (5 bases). The germline V gene encodes CDR1 SGHDN and CDR2 FVKESK. The CDR3 sequence is 14 residues long. V lost 3 bases, J lost 2 bases, and 11 bases lay in between. The CDR3 sequence: CASSHPGLTYEQYF. DNA for the CDR3: TGTGCCAGCAGCCACCCGGGGTTAACCTACGAGCAGTACTTC. Drawing the rest from reference TRBV14 and TRBJ2-7, the complete variable domain is EAGVTQFPSHSVIEKGQTVTLRCDPISGHDNLYWYRRVMGKEIKFLLHFVKESKQDESGMPNNRFLAERTGGTYSTLKVQPAELEDSGVYFCASSHPGLTYEQYFGPGTRLTVT.

This clone was recorded once. The chain employs TRBV28 and TRBJ2-1; 8 bases are shared with TRBD2. The length of the CDR3 is 19 residues. Germline lookup yields CDR1 MDHEN and CDR2 SYDVKM. Unmatched junction bases numbered 16, after V lost 4 bases and J lost 2 bases. Here the CDR3 reads CASSYPPYSGSGPYNEQFF. CDR3 sequence (DNA): TGTGCCAGCAGTTACCCCCCCTACAGCGGGAGCGGGCCCTACAATGAGCAGTTCTTC.

The gene calls are TRBV15 and TRBJ1-1; D is uncertain. The germline CDR1 and CDR2 sequences are LNHNV and YYDKDF (reference sequence). Trimming pared 2 bases from V and 6 bases from J, leaving 10 bases between. This CDR3 is 13 amino acids long. The DNA of the CDR3 is TGTGCCACCAGCAGACTAGAGGGAGCTGAAGCTTTCTTT. Protein product: CATSRLEGAEAFF.

The chain joins TRBV29-1 to TRBJ1-1, with D possibly TRBD1 on 5 matching bases. CDR3 size: 11 residues. Germline CDR1 is SQVTM and CDR2 is ANQGSEA. V dropped 7 bases and J dropped 1 base, with 7 bases sitting between them. The CDR3, as DNA: TGCAGCGGTAGGGGGAACACTGAAGCTTTCTTT. Translated: CSGRGNTEAFF.

This clone was observed a handful of times. The chain joins TRBV27 to TRBJ2-7, with D possibly matching TRBD1 (6 bases). CDR1 is MNHEY, CDR2 SMNVEV, per germline (reference sequence). The CDR3 totals 13 residues. V was clipped by 10 bases and J by 6 bases, with 19 bases between them. Here the CDR3 reads CATSQGGLSEQYF. DNA of the CDR3: TGTGCCACTTCACAGGGCGGACTTAGCGAGCAGTACTTC.

The CDR3 region is CATSRPGLADNEQFF. The CDR3 bases are TGTGCCACCAGCAGGCCGGGACTAGCTGACAATGAGCAGTTCTTC. The genes are TRBV15 and TRBJ2-1, with 9 bases aligning to TRBD2. The CDR3 runs 15 residues. Per the germline V gene, CDR1 is LNHNV and CDR2 is YYDKDF (reference sequence). V was pared by 3 bases and J by 5 bases, with 5 bases of the junction left unmatched.

This rearrangement joins TRBV11-2 to TRBJ1-2; 7 nucleotides match TRBD1. This CDR3 comprises 14 residues. Germline CDR1 SGHAT, CDR2 FQNNGV. After removal of 8 bases from V and 3 bases from J, the junction contained 9 bases not matched to a gene. CDR3 DNA sequence: TGTGCCAGCGGGTCAGGGGGGCTTGACTATGGCTACACCTTC. Translating it yields CASGSGGLDYGYTF.

The CDR3 loop reads CASRDRGPYNEQFF. CDR3 sequence (DNA): TGTGCCAGCAGAGACAGGGGGCCGTACAATGAGCAGTTCTTC. The chain links TRBV10-3 to TRBJ2-1, with 10 bases identical to TRBD1. The trim removed 10 bases at V and 4 bases at J, leaving 7 bases unmatched. Germline CDR1 and CDR2: ENHRY and SYGVKD. CDR3 size: 14 residues.

This sequence joins TRBV5-4 and TRBJ2-5, with D perhaps matching TRBD2 (5 bases). Gene TRBJ2-7 matches the end of the DNA better, so the J call may be wrong. Germline V gene data show CDR1 as SGHNT and CDR2 as YYREEE (reference sequence). This CDR3 region has 15 residues. CDR3 nucleotide sequence: TGTGCCAGCAGCTTGGGTGCTAGCAGTTCCTACGAGCAGTACTTC. Protein product: CASSLGASSSYEQYF.